This record looks at one TCR beta chain sequence and its context. This record comes from a study of monozygotic twins with cystic fibrosis. TCRdb's copy holds only in-frame clones and misses some; the assay was immunoSEQ multiplex PCR. The repertoire includes about 36,000 clones, 75% to 90% of them detected once, and under 2% sits in the top ten. CDR1 is MNHEY, CDR2 SMNVEV, per germline (reference sequence). The CDR3 is 14 residues long. V was shortened by 4 bases and J by 8 bases, with 12 bases between the two germline ends. Sequencing was done on a sample of blood. The rearrangement uses TRBV27 and TRBJ1-6, with D perhaps TRBD1 (6 bases). This sequence was found in a girl aged 2 to 10 with cystic fibrosis. CDR3 protein: CASSYGQNHSPLHF. CDR3 sequence (DNA): TGTGCCAGCAGTTACGGACAGAACCATTCACCCCTCCACTTT.